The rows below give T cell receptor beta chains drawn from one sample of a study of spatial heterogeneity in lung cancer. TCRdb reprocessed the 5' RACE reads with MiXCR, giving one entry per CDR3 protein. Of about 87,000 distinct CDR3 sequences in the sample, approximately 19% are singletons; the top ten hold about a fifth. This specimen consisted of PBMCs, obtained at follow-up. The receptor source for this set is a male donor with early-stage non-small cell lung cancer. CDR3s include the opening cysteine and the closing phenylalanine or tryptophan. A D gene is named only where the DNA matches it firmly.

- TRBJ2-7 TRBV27 CASSLSGVQVAYEQYF
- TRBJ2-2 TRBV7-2 CASSQYGGELFF
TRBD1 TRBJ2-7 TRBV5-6 CASSPGTGYYEQYF
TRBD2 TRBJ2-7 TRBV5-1 CASSAGLAGGYEQYF
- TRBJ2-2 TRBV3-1 CASSPLTRTGELFF
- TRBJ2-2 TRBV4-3 CASSQETGLSTGELFF
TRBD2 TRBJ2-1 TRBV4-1 CASSQSSLAGHANEQFF
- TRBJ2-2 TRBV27 CASSRSSNTGELFF
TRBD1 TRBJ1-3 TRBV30 CAWRVTGAAGNTIYF
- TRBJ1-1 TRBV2 CASSVFGRQGTEAFF
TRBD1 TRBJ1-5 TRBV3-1 CASSQGQKNQPQHF
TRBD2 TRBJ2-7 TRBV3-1 CASSQAGAYEQYF
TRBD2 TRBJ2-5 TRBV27 CASSSWTSGSQETQYF
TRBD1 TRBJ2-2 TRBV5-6 CASSLGQGARSTGELFF
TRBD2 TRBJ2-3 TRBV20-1 CSARGGTSGGATDTQYF
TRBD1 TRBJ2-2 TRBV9 CASSSRQGANTGELFF
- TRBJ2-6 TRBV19 CASSIVAGSSGANVLTF
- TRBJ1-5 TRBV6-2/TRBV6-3 CASSRAGSNQPQHF
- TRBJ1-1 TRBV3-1 CASSQERRMAAFF
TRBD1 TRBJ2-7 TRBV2 CASSVQGARSEQYF
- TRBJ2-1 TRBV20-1 CSATGTQRIHEQFF
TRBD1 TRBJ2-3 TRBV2 CASNRQGVGTDTQYF
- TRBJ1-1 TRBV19 CASSATSTEGAFF
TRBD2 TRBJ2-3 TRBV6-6 CASSPIAGTSGISTDTQYF
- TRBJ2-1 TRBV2 CASSPGGSLNEQFF
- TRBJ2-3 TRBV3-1 CASCRGLGTDTQYF
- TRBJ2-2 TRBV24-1 CATSETRDIRVNTGELFF
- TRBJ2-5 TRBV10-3 CASKGTGETQYF
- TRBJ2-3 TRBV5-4 CASSFGGLTDTQYF
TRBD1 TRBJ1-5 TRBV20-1 CSAYGTGGDSNQPQHF
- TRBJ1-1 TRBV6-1 CASSEYGGNTEAFF
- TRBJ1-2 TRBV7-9 CASSLGAPEDSGYTF
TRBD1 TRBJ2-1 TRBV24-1 CATSDGGTGGLREFF
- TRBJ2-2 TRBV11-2 CASSSWIIRGAGTGELFF
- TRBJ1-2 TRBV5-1 CASSYEGYGYTF
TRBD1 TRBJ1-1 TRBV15 CATIPLDRGAHTEAFF
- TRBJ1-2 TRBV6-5 CASSYSNGEYTF
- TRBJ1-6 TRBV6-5 CASTQGENSPLHF
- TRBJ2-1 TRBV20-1 CSAPGPPSSYNEQFF
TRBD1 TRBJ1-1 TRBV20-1 CSAITGGKAFF
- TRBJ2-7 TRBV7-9 CASSVQTGSGNEQYF
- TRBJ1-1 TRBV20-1 CSARDRRSNTEAFF
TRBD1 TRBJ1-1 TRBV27 CASSRETGTGGGTEAFF
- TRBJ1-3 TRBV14 CASSQNSGNTIYF
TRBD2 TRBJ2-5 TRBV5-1 CASSLANYGTTQETQYF
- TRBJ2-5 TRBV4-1 CASSQAMSKQETQYF
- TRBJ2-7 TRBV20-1 CSARDPTTGYEQYF
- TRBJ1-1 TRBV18 CASSQKQKNTEAFF
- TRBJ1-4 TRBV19 CASSIRGGREKLFF
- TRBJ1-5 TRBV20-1 CSARPPGARSNQPQHF
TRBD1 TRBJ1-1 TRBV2 CASSQGQADEAFF
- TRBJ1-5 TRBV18 CASSPDRNQPQHF